This T cell receptor (beta chain) was documented in a study of blood T cell repertoires in COVID-19. Study background: The United States, Italy and Spain supplied acute and convalescent COVID-19 samples.

This clone was observed once. Profiling relied on immunoSEQ multiplex PCR, and the TCRdb table lists in-frame clones only, not all of them. The sample contains roughly 30,000 clones, approximately 84% of which appear only once. The CDR3 extends over 14 amino acids. The V segment lost 5 bases and the J segment 5 bases; nucleotides outside the gene matches: 6. Germline-derived CDR1 and CDR2 are KGHSH and LQKENI. The clonotype comes from a woman aged 55-70 years with acute or convalescent COVID-19. Sequencing used peripheral blood. The J gene is TRBJ1-1, the V gene TRBV18, with 9 positions matching TRBD1. CDR3 in amino acids: CASSSGQGRTEAFF. The CDR3 DNA reads TGTGCCAGCTCATCGGGACAGGGACGGACTGAAGCTTTCTTT. The variable domain in full, with the rest retrieved from reference TRBV18 and TRBJ1-1, is NAGVMQNPRHLVRRRGQEARLRCSPMKGHSHVYWYRQLPEEGLKFMVYLQKENIIDESGMPKERFSAEFPKEGPSILRIQQVVRGDSAAYFCASSSGQGRTEAFFGQGTRLTVV.